This T cell receptor (beta chain) was documented in a study of shared clonotypes between healthy human individuals. Study-wide background: Donors, aged 18 to 49, were a couple of women and three men.

Study-wide results and limits: A handful of donors shared approximately 5% of their naive CD4 clonotypes. Relative to memory subsets, naive subsets generally showed larger estimated richness.

V shed 6 bases and J shed 6 bases, with 8 bases lying between them. This CDR3 has 11 amino acids. Germline CDR1 and CDR2: SNHLY and FYNNEI. At a deep level, the assay was run. Sequencing was performed with immunoSEQ multiplex PCR; in TCRdb, only in-frame clones are kept and a portion is missing. The repertoire holds about 1.5 million clones, with approximately 98% as singletons. To note about this clone: Its antigen is unidentified.

V gene TRBV2 combines with J gene TRBJ1-1, with D unresolved. The specimen sequenced was naive CD4+ T cells sorted from blood. The sample's subset: CD45RA+ positively selected. The receptor was derived from a man younger than 40 in good health. CDR3 coding DNA: TGTGCCAGCAGCCAGGCCTCTGAAGCTTTCTTT. Translation: CASSQASEAFF.